This T cell receptor beta chain was recovered during a study of OX40 agonist ivuxolimab in advanced cancers. For the study at large: Enrolled patients in dose escalation had cancers that were hepatocellular carcinoma, melanoma, renal cell or head and neck cancer.

Profiled with immunoSEQ multiplex PCR; TCRdb holds only in-frame clones, not every one. Of more than 40,000 clones listed, roughly 88% were seen once; the top ten hold approximately 53%. Concerning this clone itself: The antigen is not known.

Study findings and constraints: At 0.1 to 3.0 mg/kg, clonal expansion of CD4+ and CD8+ blood T cells had occurred by week 6. Researchers did not establish what antigens the expanded peripheral T cells target.

Germline trimming cut 7 bases from V and 4 bases from J; bases unmatched to any gene: 7. This CDR3 has 14 residues. The germline V gene encodes CDR1 SGHAT and CDR2 FQNNGV. The sequencing used CD4+ or CD8+ T cells sorted from blood, collected in a trial of the OX40 agonist ivuxolimab. This receptor was taken from an adult with an advanced solid tumor such as melanoma, head and neck, liver or kidney cancer. The genes are TRBV11-2 and TRBJ1-3; 7 bases are a match to TRBD1. The CDR3 DNA reads TGTGCCAGCACTGCCGGGACAGTCGGAAACACCATATATTTT. It specifies CASTAGTVGNTIYF.